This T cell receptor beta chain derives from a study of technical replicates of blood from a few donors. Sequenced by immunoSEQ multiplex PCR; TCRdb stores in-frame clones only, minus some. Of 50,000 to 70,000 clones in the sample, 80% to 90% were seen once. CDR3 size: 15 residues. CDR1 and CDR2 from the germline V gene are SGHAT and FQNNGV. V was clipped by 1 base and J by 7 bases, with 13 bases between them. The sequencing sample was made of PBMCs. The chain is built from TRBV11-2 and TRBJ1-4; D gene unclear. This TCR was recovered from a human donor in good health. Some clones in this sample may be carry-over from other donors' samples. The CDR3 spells CASSLGSGRSEKLFF. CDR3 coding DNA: TGTGCCAGCAGCTTAGGGTCGGGTAGGAGTGAAAAACTGTTTTTT.